The source of this TCR beta chain is a study of blood T cells in healthy people across ages. PCR was performed a second time for roughly 7 to 12 cycles using a sample-barcoded 5' primer and a J-beta primer mix. TCRdb re-analysed the 5' RACE reads in MiXCR, keeping a single row per CDR3 protein. Of approximately 1.5 million distinct CDR3 sequences listed, approximately 42% are singletons. In this sample, this clonotype turned up once. Antigen unknown. Germline CDR1 KGHDR, CDR2 SFDVKD. The CDR3 has 13 amino acids. Trimming took 3 bases from V and 8 from J, leaving 12 bases between them. Overall study results and limits: Diversity figures derived from one million T cells were judged to underestimate the true value. TCR beta diversity was tightly associated with the proportion of naive T cells. The study could not conclusively compare naive and antigen-experienced cells, given its unsorted PBMCs.

The specimen sequenced was blood. V and J are TRBV24-1 and TRBJ1-2, with a weak D call TRBD1 (5 bases). This clonotype was sampled from a young woman in good health. CDR3: CATSDAQGRGYTF. The CDR3 nucleotides are TGTGCCACCAGTGATGCCCAGGGTCGGGGCTACACCTTC.